This TCR beta chain emerged from a study of response to subunit inactivated influenza vaccine. Study-wide points: The study's authors posited that every seasonal influenza vaccination enlists few new T cells.

This clonotype occurred a few times. Its specificity is not known. One entry per CDR3 protein, called by TCRdb with MiXCR from the RT-PCR reads. The table has 650,000 to 800,000 distinct CDR3 sequences, approximately 18% seen once. The V segment lost 4 bases and the J segment 4 bases; nucleotides outside the gene matches: 8. The CDR3 contains 15 residues. In germline, CDR1 is DFQATT, CDR2 SNEGSKA (reference sequence). This receptor was identified in a man aged 45 to 65 who received an inactivated influenza vaccine. Source: PBMCs from blood, taken 4 to 6 days after vaccination. The chain carries TRBV20-1 and TRBJ2-7; 12 bases are shared with TRBD2. CDR3 sequence: CSATGLAGKTYEQYF. CDR3 sequence (DNA): TGCAGTGCTACAGGACTAGCGGGAAAAACATACGAGCAGTACTTC.